These 5 T cell receptor beta chains were all obtained from the same sample, sequenced in a study of identical twins (dated by TCRdb to about 2016). The library was produced with 5' RACE. The reads were generated on an Illumina HiSeq 2000. TCRdb reanalyzed the raw reads on its own, using fastp at Q25 for trimming and MiXCR for clone calling, and kept in-frame beta chains. Every entry covers one CDR3 protein and lists the most common genes and DNA from its rows. This sample comprises 510,000 or so distinct CDR3 sequences, 15% of them detected only once. The ten biggest clones cover roughly 0.43% of the sample. The same data also contributed to another study, on yellow fever vaccine responses in identical twins.

The sample comprised CD4+ T cells sorted from blood. These receptors originate from a woman aged 18 to 35 in good health.

J is TRBJ2-3 and V is TRBV2, with D hard to call. Deletions cut 7 bases from V and 1 base from J, with 6 bases between. The CDR3 has 12 amino acids. CDR1 and CDR2 from the germline V gene are SNHLY and FYNNEI. The CDR3 loop reads CASKWGTDTQYF. The CDR3 DNA follows: TGTGCCAGCAAATGGGGCACAGATACGCAGTATTTT.

This clonotype occurred a few times. The V call is TRBV24-1, the J call TRBJ2-2; D not certain. This CDR3 region has 12 residues. Germline CDR1 is KGHDR and CDR2 is SFDVKD. Trimming took off 7 bases at V and 3 bases at J, with 5 bases between the two ends. CDR3 bases: TGTGCCACCAGAAAAGACACCGGGGAGCTGTTTTTT. Translated: CATRKDTGELFF.

This clonotype was detected many times. The chain has TRBV6-1 and TRBJ1-1; 9 nucleotides line up with TRBD1. The germline V gene has CDR1 MNHNS and CDR2 SASEGT. The CDR3 sequence is 15 residues long. After removal of 5 bases from V and 3 bases from J, the junction contained 7 bases not matched to a gene. The CDR3 spells CASSKLTGGDTEAFF. The CDR3 region has the DNA TGTGCCAGCAGTAAACTGACAGGGGGAGACACTGAAGCTTTCTTT.

With respect to this clonotype: At one end the junction does not follow the germline gene, possibly because of a read error. The chain recombines TRBV20-1 with TRBJ2-5, with a weak D call TRBD1 (5 bases). CDR1 is DFQATT and CDR2 is SNEGSKA in the germline V gene (reference sequence). This CDR3 has 12 residues. The DNA of the CDR3 is TGCAGTGCTAGACCGCAGGGCCAAAACCAAAGTTTC. Protein: CSARPQGQNQSF.

The chain links TRBV29-1 to TRBJ2-1; D unclear. Germline V gene data show CDR1 as SQVTM and CDR2 as ANQGSEA. CDR3 length equals 11 residues. Trimming stripped 2 bases from V and 4 bases from J, with 3 bases between. CDR3 nucleotides: TGCAGCGTTGAATTTTACAATGAGCAGTTCTTC. It codes for CSVEFYNEQFF.